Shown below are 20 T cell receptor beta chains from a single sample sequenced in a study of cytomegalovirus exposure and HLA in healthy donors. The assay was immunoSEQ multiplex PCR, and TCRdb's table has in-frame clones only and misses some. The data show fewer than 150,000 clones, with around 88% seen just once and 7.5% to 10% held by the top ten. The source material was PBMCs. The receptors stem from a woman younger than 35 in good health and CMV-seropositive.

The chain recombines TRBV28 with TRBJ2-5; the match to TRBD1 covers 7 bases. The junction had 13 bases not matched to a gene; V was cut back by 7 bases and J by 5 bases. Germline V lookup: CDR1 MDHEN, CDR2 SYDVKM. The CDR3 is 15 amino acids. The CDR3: CASNNPRGGRETQYF. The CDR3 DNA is TGTGCCAGCAATAACCCCAGAGGGGGCAGGGAGACCCAGTACTTC.

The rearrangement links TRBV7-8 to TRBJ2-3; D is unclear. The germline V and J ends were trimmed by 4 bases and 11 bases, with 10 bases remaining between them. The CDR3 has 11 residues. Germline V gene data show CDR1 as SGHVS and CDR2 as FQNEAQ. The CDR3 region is CASSSVYLQYF. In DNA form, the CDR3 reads TGTGCCAGCAGCTCAGTGTACCTGCAGTATTTT.

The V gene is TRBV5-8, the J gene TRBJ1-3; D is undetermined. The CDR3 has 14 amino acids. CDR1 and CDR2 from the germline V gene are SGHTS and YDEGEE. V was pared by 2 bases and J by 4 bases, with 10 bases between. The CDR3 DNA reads TGTGCCAGCAGCTTCTGGGCTCCCGGAAACACCATATATTTT. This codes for CASSFWAPGNTIYF. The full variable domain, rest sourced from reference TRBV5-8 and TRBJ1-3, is EAGVTQSPTHLIKTRGQQATLRCSPISGHTSVYWYQQALGLGLQFLLWYDEGEERNRGNFPPRFSGRQFPNYSSELNVNALELEDSALYLCASSFWAPGNTIYFGEGSWLTVV.

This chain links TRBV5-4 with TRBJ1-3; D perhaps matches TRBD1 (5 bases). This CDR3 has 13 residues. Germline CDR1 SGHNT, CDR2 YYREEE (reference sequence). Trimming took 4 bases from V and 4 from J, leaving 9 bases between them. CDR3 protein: CASSPNRGNTIYF. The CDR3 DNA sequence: TGTGCCAGCAGCCCCAACAGGGGAAACACCATATATTTT. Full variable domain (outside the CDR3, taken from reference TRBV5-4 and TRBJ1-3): ETGVTQSPTHLIKTRGQQVTLRCSSQSGHNTVSWYQQALGQGPQFIFQYYREEENGRGNFPPRFSGLQFPNYSSELNVNALELDDSALYLCASSPNRGNTIYFGEGSWLTVV.

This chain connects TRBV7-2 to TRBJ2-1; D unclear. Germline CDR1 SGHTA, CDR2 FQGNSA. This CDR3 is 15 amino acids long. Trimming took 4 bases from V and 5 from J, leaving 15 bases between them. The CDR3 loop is CASSSFPTLHNEQFF. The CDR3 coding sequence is TGTGCCAGCAGCTCATTCCCGACACTCCACAATGAGCAGTTCTTC. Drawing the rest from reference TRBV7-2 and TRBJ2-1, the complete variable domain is GAGVSQSPSNKVTEKGKDVELRCDPISGHTALYWYRQSLGQGLEFLIYFQGNSAPDKSGLPSDRFSAERTGGSVSTLTIQRTQQEDSAVYLCASSSFPTLHNEQFFGPGTRLTVL.

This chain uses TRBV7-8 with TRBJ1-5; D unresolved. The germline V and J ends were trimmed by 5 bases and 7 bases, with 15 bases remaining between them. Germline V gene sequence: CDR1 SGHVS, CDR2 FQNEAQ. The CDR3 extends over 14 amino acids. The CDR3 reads CASSLDLSIQPQHF. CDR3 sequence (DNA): TGTGCCAGCAGCCTCGACTTGTCGATCCAGCCCCAGCATTTT. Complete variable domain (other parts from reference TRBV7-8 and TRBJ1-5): GAGVSQSPRYKVAKRGQDVALRCDPISGHVSLFWYQQALGQGPEFLTYFQNEAQLDKSGLPSDRFFAERPEGSVSTLKIQRTQQEDSAVYLCASSLDLSIQPQHFGDGTRLSIL.

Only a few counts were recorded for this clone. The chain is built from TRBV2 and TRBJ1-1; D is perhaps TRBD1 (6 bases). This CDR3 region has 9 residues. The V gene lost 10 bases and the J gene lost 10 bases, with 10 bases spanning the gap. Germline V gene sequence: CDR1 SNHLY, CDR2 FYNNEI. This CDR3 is CATGQPAFF. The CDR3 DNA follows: TGTGCCACGGGACAACCAGCTTTCTTT.

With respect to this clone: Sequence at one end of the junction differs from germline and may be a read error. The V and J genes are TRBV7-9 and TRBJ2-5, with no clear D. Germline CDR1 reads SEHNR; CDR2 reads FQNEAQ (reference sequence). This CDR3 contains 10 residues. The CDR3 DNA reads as TGTGCCAGCAGCCCATTGCGGTCGAACTTC. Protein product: CASSPLRSNF.

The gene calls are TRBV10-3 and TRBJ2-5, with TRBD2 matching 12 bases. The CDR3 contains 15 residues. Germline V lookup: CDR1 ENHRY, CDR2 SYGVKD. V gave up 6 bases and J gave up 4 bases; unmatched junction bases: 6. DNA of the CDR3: TGTGCCATCAGGGAGACTAGCGGGGGCTCAGAGACCCAGTACTTC. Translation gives CAIRETSGGSETQYF.

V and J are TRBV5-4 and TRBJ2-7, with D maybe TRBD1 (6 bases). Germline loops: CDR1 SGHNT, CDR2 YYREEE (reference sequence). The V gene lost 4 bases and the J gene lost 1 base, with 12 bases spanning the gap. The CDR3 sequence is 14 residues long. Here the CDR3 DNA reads TGTGCCAGCAGCCCACTGACAGGTTCCTACGAGCAGTACTTC. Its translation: CASSPLTGSYEQYF. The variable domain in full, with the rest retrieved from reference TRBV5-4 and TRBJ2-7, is ETGVTQSPTHLIKTRGQQVTLRCSSQSGHNTVSWYQQALGQGPQFIFQYYREEENGRGNFPPRFSGLQFPNYSSELNVNALELDDSALYLCASSPLTGSYEQYFGPGTRLTVT.

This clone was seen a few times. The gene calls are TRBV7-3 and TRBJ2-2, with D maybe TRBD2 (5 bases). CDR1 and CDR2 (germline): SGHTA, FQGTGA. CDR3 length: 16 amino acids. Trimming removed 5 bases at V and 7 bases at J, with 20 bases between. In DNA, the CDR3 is TGTGCCAGCAGCCCCCCCATACGCGGTCGGGACGGGGAGCTGTTTTTT. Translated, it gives CASSPPIRGRDGELFF.

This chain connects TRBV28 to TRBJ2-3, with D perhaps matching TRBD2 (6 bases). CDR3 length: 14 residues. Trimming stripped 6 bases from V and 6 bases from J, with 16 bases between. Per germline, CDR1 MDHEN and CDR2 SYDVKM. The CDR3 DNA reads TGTGCCAGCAGGACCGGGACTCTCGGGGATACGCAGTATTTT. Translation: CASRTGTLGDTQYF.

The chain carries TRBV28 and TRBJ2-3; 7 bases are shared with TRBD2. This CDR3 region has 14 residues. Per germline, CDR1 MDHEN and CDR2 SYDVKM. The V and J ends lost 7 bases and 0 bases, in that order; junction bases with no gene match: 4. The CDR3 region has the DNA TGTGCCAGCACCTTTAGCGGGAGCACAGATACGCAGTATTTT. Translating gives CASTFSGSTDTQYF.

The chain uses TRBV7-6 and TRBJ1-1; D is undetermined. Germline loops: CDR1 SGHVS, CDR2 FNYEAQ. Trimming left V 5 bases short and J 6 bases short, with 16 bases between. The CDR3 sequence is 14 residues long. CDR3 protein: CASSPGLGRPEAFF. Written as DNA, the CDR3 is TGTGCCAGCAGCCCCGGGTTGGGGAGGCCTGAAGCTTTCTTT.

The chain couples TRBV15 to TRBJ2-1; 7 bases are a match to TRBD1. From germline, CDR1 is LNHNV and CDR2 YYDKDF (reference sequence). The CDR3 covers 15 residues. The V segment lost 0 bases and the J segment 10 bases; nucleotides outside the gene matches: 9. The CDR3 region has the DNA TGTGCCACCAGCAGAGATCCCCCGGGACAGACCGAGCAGTTCTTC. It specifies CATSRDPPGQTEQFF. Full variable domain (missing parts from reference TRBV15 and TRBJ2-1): DAMVIQNPRYQVTQFGKPVTLSCSQTLNHNVMYWYQQKSSQAPKLLFHYYDKDFNNEADTPDNFQSRRPNTSFCFLDIRSPGLGDTAMYLCATSRDPPGQTEQFFGPGTRLTVL.

The CDR3 sequence: CAIRGGRYSSYEQYF. The CDR3 DNA follows: TGTGCCATCAGAGGCGGGAGGTATTCGTCCTACGAGCAGTACTTC. The J gene is TRBJ2-7, the V gene TRBV10-3, with TRBD2 identical over 8 bases. CDR1 is ENHRY, CDR2 SYGVKD, per germline. CDR3 size: 15 residues. With 6 bases clipped from V and 1 base from J, the junction kept 8 bases outside the gene matches.

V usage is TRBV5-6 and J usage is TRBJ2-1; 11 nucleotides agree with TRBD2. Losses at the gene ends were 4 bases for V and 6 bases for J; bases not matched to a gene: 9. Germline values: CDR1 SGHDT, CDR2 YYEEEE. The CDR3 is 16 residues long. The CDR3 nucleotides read TGTGCCAGCAGCCCAATGACTAGCGGGGCATTCAATGAGCAGTTCTTC. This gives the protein CASSPMTSGAFNEQFF.

The CDR3 sequence: CASSVGASTYNEQFF. The CDR3 DNA sequence: TGTGCCAGCAGCGTAGGCGCTTCCACCTACAATGAGCAGTTCTTC. The genes are TRBV9 and TRBJ2-1; D uncertain. The CDR3 extends over 15 amino acids. Germline V gene data show CDR1 as SGDLS and CDR2 as YYNGEE. With 0 bases removed from V and 2 bases from J, the gap between germline ends came to 9 bases.

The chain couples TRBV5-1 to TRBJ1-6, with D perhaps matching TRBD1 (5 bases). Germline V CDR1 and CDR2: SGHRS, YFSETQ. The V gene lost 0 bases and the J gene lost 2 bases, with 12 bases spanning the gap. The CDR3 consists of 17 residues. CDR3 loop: CASSLERGVAYNSPLHF. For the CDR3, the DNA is TGCGCCAGCAGCTTGGAACGGGGGGTTGCCTATAATTCACCCCTCCACTTT.

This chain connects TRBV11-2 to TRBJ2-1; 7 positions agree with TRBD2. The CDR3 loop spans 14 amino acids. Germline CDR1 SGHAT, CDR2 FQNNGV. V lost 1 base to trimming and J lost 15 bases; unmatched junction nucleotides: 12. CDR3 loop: CASSLAFRGGSRFF. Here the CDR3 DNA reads TGTGCCAGCAGCTTAGCCTTCCGCGGGGGAAGTCGGTTCTTC.